The 20 T cell receptor beta chains below were found in one sample sequenced in a study of Ad26.COV2.S vaccination and SARS-CoV-2 variants. Treatment meaning: around 19 received Ad26.COV2.S at low or high dose, single or two shots; 5 received placebo; per-sample allocation not given. Samples analyzed were those drawn on day 63 after the first vaccine or placebo injection. The table came from immunoSEQ multiplex PCR; TCRdb's copy has only in-frame clones and leaves some out. The sample consists of a few hundred thousand clones, roughly 90% of them appearing once. Sequences were derived from peripheral blood, sampled in a trial of Ad26.COV2.S vaccine versus placebo. These receptors were obtained from a person between 18 and 59 years old who received the Ad26.COV2.S COVID-19 vaccine or a placebo.

This clone was detected a few times. The chain carries TRBV14 and TRBJ1-1; possibly TRBD1 for D (5 bases). Trimming stripped 1 base from V and 7 bases from J, with 10 bases between. CDR3 size: 13 residues. Germline CDR1 is SGHDN and CDR2 is FVKESK. This chain's CDR3 is CASSQAGRNEAFF. CDR3 in DNA: TGTGCCAGCAGCCAAGCGGGACGGAATGAAGCTTTCTTT.

V gene TRBV5-1 combines with J gene TRBJ2-7; TRBD1 agrees at 7 bases. This CDR3 has 14 residues. V dropped 4 bases and J dropped 4; count of bases not matched to a gene: 8. CDR1 and CDR2 (germline): SGHRS, YFSETQ. Here the CDR3 reads CASSPSPDRYEQYF. The CDR3 DNA sequence: TGCGCCAGCAGCCCAAGCCCGGACAGGTACGAGCAGTACTTC.

This chain joins TRBV19 and TRBJ1-1; D call uncertain. This CDR3 contains 13 residues. V was cut by 4 bases and J by 1 base, with 7 bases left in between. Germline V gene data show CDR1 as LNHDA and CDR2 as SQIVND (reference sequence). CDR3 loop: CASSKVGNTEAFF. CDR3 sequence (DNA): TGTGCCAGTAGTAAGGTCGGGAACACTGAAGCTTTCTTT.

The chain carries TRBV4-2 and TRBJ1-5; D is unresolved. V gave up 0 bases and J gave up 6 bases, with 12 bases separating them. Germline V gives CDR1 LGHNA, CDR2 YNFKEQ. This CDR3 contains 15 residues. DNA of the CDR3: TGTGCCAGCAGCCAAGATATGGCCCTCGGTCAGCCCCAGCATTTT. It is translated as CASSQDMALGQPQHF.

The DNA for the CDR3 is TGTGCCTGGAGTGTAGGCGGGGGAACGGATGAGCAGTTCTTC. Protein: CAWSVGGGTDEQFF. This sequence joins TRBV30 and TRBJ2-1; TRBD2 agrees at 7 bases. Germline trimming cut 0 bases from V and 8 bases from J; bases unmatched to any gene: 7. This CDR3 has 14 residues. The germline gives CDR1 GTSNPN, CDR2 SVGIG (reference sequence).

The V call is TRBV7-2, the J call TRBJ2-1; 7 bases are shared with TRBD1. Trimming at V came to 1 base and at J to 7 bases, leaving 10 bases not matched to a gene. Germline CDR1 and CDR2: SGHTA and FQGNSA. The CDR3 has 16 residues. This CDR3 is CASSLEGAGLWNEQFF. The CDR3 nucleotides are TGTGCCAGCAGCTTAGAGGGGGCGGGTCTATGGAATGAGCAGTTCTTC.

J is TRBJ2-7 and V is TRBV30; D remains ambiguous. The CDR3 covers 13 residues. Trimming removed 4 bases from V and 4 bases from J, with 14 bases in between. Per the germline V gene, CDR1 is GTSNPN and CDR2 is SVGIG (reference sequence). As DNA, the CDR3 is TGTGCCTGGACTCATATCGGGCTTTACGAGCAGTACTTC. This codes for CAWTHIGLYEQYF. Drawing the rest from reference TRBV30 and TRBJ2-7, the complete variable domain is SQTIHQWPATLVQPVGSPLSLECTVEGTSNPNLYWYRQAAGRGLQLLFYSVGIGQISSEVPQNLSASRPQDRQFILSSKKLLLSDSGFYLCAWTHIGLYEQYFGPGTRLTVT.

There are a few counts of this clone. The V gene is TRBV28, the J gene TRBJ1-1; 9 bases map to TRBD1. Germline V CDR1 and CDR2: MDHEN, SYDVKM. The ends lost 4 bases at V and 2 bases at J; junction bases unmatched: 5. CDR3 length: 15 residues. CDR3 nucleotides: TGTGCCAGCAGTTGGGTGGACAGGGGTAACACTGAAGCTTTCTTT. Translated, it gives CASSWVDRGNTEAFF.

The rearrangement links TRBV5-1 to TRBJ1-6; 7 nucleotides match TRBD1. Trimming took 4 bases from V and 1 from J; bases not matched to a gene: 8. Germline V lookup: CDR1 SGHRS, CDR2 YFSETQ. The CDR3 extends over 17 amino acids. For the CDR3, the DNA is TGCGCCAGCAGCCTGGACGGGACAGCTTCCTATAATTCACCCCTCCACTTT. Amino acid sequence: CASSLDGTASYNSPLHF.

The genes are TRBV9 and TRBJ1-1; TRBD1 agrees at 8 bases. The germline V gene has CDR1 SGDLS and CDR2 YYNGEE. This CDR3 comprises 15 residues. V was pared by 3 bases and J by 3 bases, with 7 bases of the junction left unmatched. The CDR3 is CASSAIRGHYTEAFF. The CDR3 coding sequence is TGTGCCAGCAGCGCCATCAGGGGGCACTACACTGAAGCTTTCTTT.

The chain employs TRBV6-4 and TRBJ2-1; D not resolved. Trimming left V 0 bases short and J 9 bases short, with 9 bases between. The CDR3 totals 13 residues. Germline CDR1 and CDR2: MRHNA and SNTAGT. This chain's CDR3 is CASSDSAPSEQFF. The DNA for the CDR3 is TGTGCCAGCAGTGACTCGGCCCCGAGTGAGCAGTTCTTC.

V and J are TRBV4-1 and TRBJ2-3, with 14 bases that match TRBD2. Germline loops: CDR1 MGHRA, CDR2 YSYEKL. The CDR3 sequence is 16 residues long. The J segment lost 6 bases and the V segment lost 5 bases, leaving 7 bases of the junction unmatched. CDR3 nucleotides: TGCGCCAGCAGCACGGGACTAGCGGGGGTAGCGGATACGCAGTATTTT. Amino acids: CASSTGLAGVADTQYF.

As DNA, the CDR3 is TGTGCCAGCAGCTTACTCGGGACTGGTCAAGAGACCCAGTACTTC. It encodes CASSLLGTGQETQYF. The chain couples TRBV7-3 to TRBJ2-5; D perhaps matches TRBD2 (6 bases). CDR3 length: 15 amino acids. V was cut by 2 bases and J by 2 bases, with 12 bases left in between. CDR1 is SGHTA and CDR2 is FQGTGA in the germline V gene.

CDR3 in amino acids: CASSWGFSGSTEAFF. CDR3 nucleotides: TGTGCCAGCAGCTGGGGATTCTCGGGGTCTACTGAAGCTTTCTTT. V is TRBV5-5 and J is TRBJ1-1, with D uncertain. The CDR3 is 15 amino acids. Germline CDR1 is SGHKS and CDR2 is YYEKEE (reference sequence). The V end was cut by 3 bases, the J end by 5 bases, with 17 bases between.

The chain joins TRBV7-3 to TRBJ1-1; D possibly corresponds to TRBD1 (5 bases). From germline, CDR1 is SGHTA and CDR2 FQGTGA. V was cut by 3 bases and J by 1 base, with 18 bases left in between. This CDR3 comprises 17 residues. In DNA, the CDR3 is TGTGCCAGCAGCTTCGGAATGTCTTGGGGGAGGAACACTGAAGCTTTCTTT. Translation: CASSFGMSWGRNTEAFF.

The CDR3 protein is CASSTTGNTEAFF. Here the CDR3 DNA reads TGTGCCAGCTCAACGACAGGCAACACTGAAGCTTTCTTT. The chain has TRBV18 and TRBJ1-1; possible D gene TRBD1, 6 bases. Germline values: CDR1 KGHSH, CDR2 LQKENI. V was pared by 5 bases and J by 2 bases, with 9 bases between. The CDR3 totals 13 residues.

CDR3 coding DNA: TGTGCCAGCAGTTTACCGAACATGTACAATGAGCAGTTCTTC. The encoded protein is CASSLPNMYNEQFF. The chain couples TRBV27 to TRBJ2-1; D gene unclear. Germline V gives CDR1 MNHEY, CDR2 SMNVEV (reference sequence). The CDR3 is 14 amino acids. V lost 2 bases to trimming and J lost 4 bases, with 9 bases between them.

The chain links TRBV7-9 to TRBJ1-1, with a tentative D call TRBD1 (6 bases). The CDR3 is made up of 16 amino acids. The germline CDR1 and CDR2 sequences are SEHNR and FQNEAQ (reference sequence). V lost 4 bases, J lost 1 base, and 16 bases lay in between. CDR3 sequence (DNA): TGTGCCAGCAGCTCCGGACAGCGGGGCTGGAACACTGAAGCTTTCTTT. It yields the protein CASSSGQRGWNTEAFF.

This chain joins TRBV6-4 and TRBJ1-1; D is ambiguous. Trimming pared 6 bases from V and 0 bases from J, leaving 8 bases between. The V gene's germline CDR1 is MRHNA and CDR2 SNTAGT. This CDR3 is 13 amino acids long. DNA of the CDR3: TGTGCCAGCAGCTACAGCGTGAACACTGAAGCTTTCTTT. This sequence encodes CASSYSVNTEAFF.

This clone was detected once. V is TRBV2 and J is TRBJ2-5; TRBD1 matches at 8 bases. Germline CDR1 is SNHLY and CDR2 is FYNNEI. Unmatched junction bases numbered 8, after V lost 6 bases and J lost 5 bases. There are 14 residues in the CDR3. CDR3 region: CASSSDRGWETQYF. CDR3 bases: TGTGCCAGCAGCAGCGACAGGGGATGGGAGACCCAGTACTTC. Filled out from reference TRBV2 and TRBJ2-5, the complete variable domain reads EPEVTQTPSHQVTQMGQEVILRCVPISNHLYFYWYRQILGQKVEFLVSFYNNEISEKSEIFDDQFSVERPDGSNFTLKIRSTKLEDSAMYFCASSSDRGWETQYFGPGTRLLVL.